The 12 T cell receptor beta chains presented below share a single source sample, sequenced in a study of blood T cell repertoires in COVID-19. Sequencing used immunoSEQ multiplex PCR; TCRdb keeps in-frame clones, though not all of them. Among around 200,000 clones listed, 84% were seen once. Sequencing was done on a sample of peripheral blood. These receptors were obtained from a woman aged 80 or over with active or convalescent COVID-19.

The V gene is TRBV24-1, the J gene TRBJ2-1, with TRBD1 matching 7 bases. The length of the CDR3 is 12 residues. CDR1 KGHDR and CDR2 SFDVKD come from the germline V gene. Germline trimming cut 7 bases from V and 9 bases from J; bases unmatched to any gene: 5. This CDR3 is CATSTGEGEQFF. The CDR3 DNA follows: TGTGCCACCAGCACAGGGGAAGGTGAGCAGTTCTTC.

The chain carries TRBV9 and TRBJ1-1; D unresolved. The CDR3 spans 14 residues. V lost 0 bases and J lost 4, with 10 bases in between. The germline V gene encodes CDR1 SGDLS and CDR2 YYNGEE. CDR3 amino acids: CASSVAMTGTEAFF. CDR3 nucleotide sequence: TGTGCCAGCAGCGTAGCTATGACGGGCACTGAAGCTTTCTTT.

The gene calls are TRBV6-4 and TRBJ2-1, with a tentative D call TRBD2 (6 bases). CDR3 length: 15 residues. Between the trimmed V and J ends, which lost 4 bases and 4 bases, there was a span of 14 bases. The germline gives CDR1 MRHNA, CDR2 SNTAGT. This CDR3 is CASSALAGRYNEQFF. DNA for the CDR3: TGTGCCAGCAGTGCCCTGGCGGGACGTTACAATGAGCAGTTCTTC.

This clone was recorded a few times. The rearrangement uses TRBV7-9 and TRBJ2-7; 10 bases match TRBD1. The CDR3 is 15 residues long. Germline CDR1 SEHNR, CDR2 FQNEAQ (reference sequence). V dropped 4 bases and J dropped 2; count of bases not matched to a gene: 5. The chain's CDR3 is CASSSDRGLAYEQYF. CDR3 nucleotide sequence: TGTGCCAGCAGCTCTGACAGGGGGCTAGCCTACGAGCAGTACTTC.

This sequence joins TRBV5-1 and TRBJ2-7, with D perhaps matching TRBD1 (6 bases). This CDR3 is built from 17 residues. Trimming removed 3 bases at V and 1 base at J, with 20 bases between. CDR1 is SGHRS, CDR2 YFSETQ, per germline. The CDR3 here is CASSSATRTAVSYEQYF. The CDR3 DNA is TGCGCCAGCAGCTCCGCCACCAGGACAGCGGTTTCCTACGAGCAGTACTTC.

The chain's CDR3 is CASSEQGGTEAFF. The CDR3 nucleotides read TGTGCCAGCAGTGAACAGGGAGGCACTGAAGCTTTCTTT. The V and J genes are TRBV25-1 and TRBJ1-1; D may be TRBD1 (5 bases). The V and J ends lost 2 bases and 4 bases respectively, with 8 bases between them. Germline V gene data show CDR1 as MGHDK and CDR2 as SYGVNS. There are 13 residues in the CDR3.

The V and J genes are TRBV4-1 and TRBJ2-1; TRBD2 matches at 9 bases. CDR1 is MGHRA, CDR2 YSYEKL, per germline. V was clipped by 0 bases and J by 6 bases; unmatched bases: 12. The CDR3 has 18 amino acids. The DNA for the CDR3 is TGCGCCAGCAGCCAAGAGGGGTTTTCCAGCGGGAGGAGCAATGAGCAGTTCTTC. Translating it yields CASSQEGFSSGRSNEQFF.

The chain links TRBV11-3 to TRBJ1-4; 7 nucleotides match TRBD1. The CDR3 runs to 14 residues. Germline V gene data show CDR1 as SGHNT and CDR2 as YENEEA. J was trimmed by 6 bases and V by 5 bases; bases with no gene match: 6. This CDR3 is CASSPGGSDEKLFF. The DNA of the CDR3 is TGTGCCAGCAGCCCAGGGGGGTCTGATGAAAAACTGTTTTTT.

The CDR3 protein is CATSDLQADTQYF. The CDR3 DNA follows: TGTGCCACCAGTGATTTGCAGGCGGATACGCAGTATTTT. V gene TRBV24-1 combines with J gene TRBJ2-3, with D unclear. Germline-derived CDR1 and CDR2 are KGHDR and SFDVKD. This CDR3 region has 13 residues. V was clipped by 0 bases and J by 6 bases, with 6 bases between them.

This chain's CDR3 is CASSLSRQGEAFF. CDR3 sequence (DNA): TGTGCCAGCAGTTTATCCCGACAGGGTGAAGCTTTCTTT. This chain links TRBV28 with TRBJ1-1; TRBD1 matches 7 bases. Trimming took 1 base from V and 7 from J; bases not matched to a gene: 3. The CDR3 runs to 13 residues. The germline V gene has CDR1 MDHEN and CDR2 SYDVKM.

Turning to this clone: Other DNA sequences in this sample translate to the same CDR3. J is TRBJ1-3 and V is TRBV6-5; 7 bases are a match to TRBD1. This CDR3 region has 14 residues. Germline assignment: CDR1 MNHEY and CDR2 SVGAGI. V shed 6 bases, J shed 2 bases, and the junction held 4 bases outside the gene matches. The CDR3 region is CASRGTGAGNTIYF. The CDR3 DNA reads as TGTGCCAGCAGAGGAACAGGGGCTGGAAACACCATATATTTT.

V gene TRBV27 combines with J gene TRBJ1-5, with a weak D call TRBD1 (5 bases). CDR3 length: 17 amino acids. V lost 5 bases and J lost 3, with 20 bases in between. The V gene's germline CDR1 is MNHEY and CDR2 SMNVEV (reference sequence). The CDR3 spells CASSLYFSGGFNQPQHF. For the CDR3, the DNA is TGTGCCAGCAGTCTCTACTTCAGTGGGGGGTTCAATCAGCCCCAGCATTTT.